This T cell receptor beta chain is from a study of blood T cell repertoires in COVID-19 (TCRdb year 2020). As for the study more broadly: The collaborator samples originated in the United States, Italy and Spain and spanned the acute and convalescent phases of COVID-19. The prospective study material was composed of cDNA or gDNA derived from T cells, B-cell-depleted T cells, or PBMCs. Deeply sampled blood TCRbeta repertoires from subjects exposed to, actively infected with, or recovered from COVID-19 were included in the dataset. A freely available public database, intended as a resource for researchers studying the immune response to SARS-CoV-2, is where the repertoires were released. Samples came from the ongoing ImmuneRACE study (first 160 participants) plus 1,254 subjects from 6 global collaborators. A de-identified subject ID, COVID-19 status, age in years and sex were almost always included in the sample metadata. Where HLA class I and class II types were available, the types were taken from metadata supplied by the sample provider, not from assay-based typing.

Each collaborating institution followed its own protocols to collect whole blood in K2EDTA tubes. For TCRbeta analysis, collaborator samples were shipped as frozen whole blood, as isolated PBMCs, or as DNA extracted from either sample type. The immunoSEQ Assay, a bias-controlled multiplex PCR, was used to amplify TCRbeta CDR3 regions from genomic DNA. As for the original processing: The number of nucleated cells in each sample was estimated by amplification of reference gene primers within the assay. Sequence reads were collapsed and filtered to measure the absolute abundance of every unique TCRbeta CDR3 rearrangement. For each sample, productive Simpson clonality was calculated by taking the square root of Simpson's diversity index across productive rearrangements. Imported from immuneACCESS, the table was reduced by TCRdb to in-frame sequences with V and J called. These copies leave out some clones; in studies compared against another copy, an unresolved V gene accounts for under half, and the cause of the remainder is not known. D and trimming were read from the DNA, whereas the V and J calls and clone size are those reported in that table. The sample table holds 80,000 to 90,000 clones, of which more than 60% were seen once. Approximately 10% of the sample comes from the top ten.

Points the paper makes about the study in general: Clinical and demographic metadata were provided uncurated, with the amount varying by source and participant.

Concerning this clone: What antigen it recognizes has not been identified. Nothing much larger sits one base from this clone, and base qualities are not available.

The sequencing input was peripheral blood. The TCR sequence derives from a man between 65 and 85 years old with acute or convalescent COVID-19.

The sequenced DNA is TGTGCCAGCAGCTTAGGACAGTCTGAAGCTTTCTTT. The encoded protein is CASSLGQSEAFF. The chain joins TRBV7-9 to TRBJ1-1; TRBD1 could be the D gene, as 5 bases match. V loses 1 base, J loses 6 bases, and the germline ends lie 6 bases apart. The CDR3 holds 12 amino acids from the cysteine to the phenylalanine. Just the 36-base CDR3 DNA is kept, in frame starting at base 1. From a lookup of the germline V gene (reference sequence), CDR1 and CDR2 are SEHNR and FQNEAQ.